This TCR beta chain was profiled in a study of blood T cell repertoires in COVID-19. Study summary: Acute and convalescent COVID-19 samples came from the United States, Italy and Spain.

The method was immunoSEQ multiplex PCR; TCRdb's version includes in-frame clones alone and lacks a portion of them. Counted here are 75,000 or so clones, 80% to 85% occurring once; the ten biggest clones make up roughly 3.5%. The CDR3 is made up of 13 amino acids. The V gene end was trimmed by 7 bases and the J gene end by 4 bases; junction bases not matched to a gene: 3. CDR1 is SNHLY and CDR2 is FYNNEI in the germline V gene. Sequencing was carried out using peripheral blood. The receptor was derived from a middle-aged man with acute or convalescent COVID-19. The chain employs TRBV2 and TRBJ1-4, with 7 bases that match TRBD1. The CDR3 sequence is CASTRDSNEKLFF. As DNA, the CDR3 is TGTGCCAGCACTCGGGACAGTAATGAAAAACTGTTTTTT.